The 24 T cell receptor beta chains below were found in one sample sequenced in a study of immune evolution from preneoplasia to lung adenocarcinoma. Method: immunoSEQ multiplex PCR; TCRdb's copy keeps in-frame clones and lacks some. This sample carries some 7,000 clones, roughly three quarters of them seen once, and the ten largest clones take 8% to 8.5%. The sample consisted of FFPE minimally invasive lung adenocarcinoma tissue. The origin of the receptors is a person aged 70 to 85 with lung adenocarcinoma.

This chain joins TRBV6-7 and TRBJ1-4; D uncertain. TRBV6-7 is an ORF for which the function is uncertain. The CDR3 extends over 12 amino acids. V lost 6 bases to trimming and J lost 7 bases, with 9 bases between them. CDR3 loop: CASRFLSEKLFF. CDR3 in DNA: TGTGCCAGCAGATTTCTCAGTGAAAAACTGTTTTTT.

This clone was seen more than once but under ten times. The V call is TRBV7-3, the J call TRBJ2-7; D gene unclear. In germline, CDR1 is SGHTA, CDR2 FQGTGA. This CDR3 contains 14 residues. The V gene lost 5 bases and the J gene lost 6 bases, with 17 bases spanning the gap. The CDR3 sequence: CASSLVPTAVEQYF. The CDR3, as DNA: TGTGCCAGCAGCCTAGTCCCGACCGCTGTCGAGCAGTACTTC.

This clone was picked up a small number of times. The gene calls are TRBV7-2 and TRBJ2-5; unclear D gene. Trimming cost V 1 base and J 7 bases, with 10 bases left between them. The CDR3 covers 13 residues. Germline assignment: CDR1 SGHTA and CDR2 FQGNSA. This chain's CDR3 is CASSLDSLGTQYF. In DNA form, the CDR3 reads TGTGCCAGCAGCTTAGATTCTTTGGGGACCCAGTACTTC.

Only a few counts were recorded for this clone. J is TRBJ2-5 and V is TRBV28; tentative D call: TRBD2 (5 bases). Germline CDR1 is MDHEN and CDR2 is SYDVKM. This CDR3 spans 16 amino acids. V was shortened by 1 base and J by 2 bases, with 14 bases between the two germline ends. In DNA form, the CDR3 reads TGTGCCAGCAGTTTATTGGTCCTAGCTGGGCAAGAGACCCAGTACTTC. Translated, it gives CASSLLVLAGQETQYF.

J is TRBJ1-2 and V is TRBV30; weak D call: TRBD1 (5 bases). CDR1 GTSNPN and CDR2 SVGIG come from the germline V gene (reference sequence). CDR3 length: 13 amino acids. V lost 2 bases and J lost 4, with 11 bases in between. CDR3 loop: CAWSHDSSYGYTF. The CDR3 DNA is TGTGCCTGGAGTCACGACAGCAGCTATGGCTACACCTTC.

CDR3 DNA sequence: TGTGCCAGCAGCTTGTTCCACCGGGGCACAGATACGCAGTATTTT. It encodes CASSLFHRGTDTQYF. The chain has TRBV5-4 and TRBJ2-3; D remains ambiguous. Germline CDR1 reads SGHNT; CDR2 reads YYREEE (reference sequence). The CDR3 length is 15 residues. V lost 1 base and J lost 1, with 10 bases in between.

The chain combines TRBV7-9 with TRBJ1-5, with no clear D. Trimming shortened V by 5 bases and J by 5 bases, and 16 bases separated the two germline ends. Germline V CDR1 and CDR2: SEHNR, FQNEAQ (reference sequence). The CDR3 totals 15 residues. The CDR3 sequence: CASSPLSGNYQPQHF. CDR3 DNA sequence: TGTGCCAGCAGCCCTCTGTCGGGGAATTATCAGCCCCAGCATTTT.

This sequence joins TRBV7-9 and TRBJ2-1; the D gene is possibly TRBD1 (5 bases). V lost 5 bases to trimming and J lost 7 bases, with 9 bases between them. The CDR3 runs 12 residues. Germline values: CDR1 SEHNR, CDR2 FQNEAQ (reference sequence). CDR3 region: CASSSQGNEQFF. CDR3 coding DNA: TGTGCCAGCAGCAGTCAGGGAAATGAGCAGTTCTTC.

The chain uses TRBV28 and TRBJ2-1; D is ambiguous. The germline V gene encodes CDR1 MDHEN and CDR2 SYDVKM. Trimming stripped 8 bases from V and 6 bases from J, with 5 bases between. The CDR3 loop spans 10 amino acids. CDR3 coding DNA: TGTGCCAGCTGGGGCAATGAGCAGTTCTTC. Translating gives CASWGNEQFF.

The chain recombines TRBV10-3 with TRBJ2-1; possibly TRBD2 for D (6 bases). This CDR3 is 13 amino acids long. The V gene lost 7 bases and the J gene lost 7 bases, with 14 bases spanning the gap. Germline CDR1 and CDR2: ENHRY and SYGVKD. CDR3 sequence reads: CAITRDSKNEQFF. Written as DNA, the CDR3 is TGTGCCATCACCCGGGACTCCAAGAATGAGCAGTTCTTC.

V usage is TRBV5-6 and J usage is TRBJ2-7; D not resolved. The CDR3 length is 13 residues. Germline lookup yields CDR1 SGHDT and CDR2 YYEEEE. Trimming pared 5 bases from V and 5 bases from J, leaving 14 bases between. For the CDR3, the DNA is TGTGCCAGCAGTCTCTTTCGGCCGCACGAGCAGTACTTC. It encodes CASSLFRPHEQYF.

This clone has a handful of counts. The chain carries TRBV14 and TRBJ1-2, with TRBD1 as a possible D gene (6 bases). The CDR3 runs 12 residues. Trimming cost V 5 bases and J 8 bases, with 12 bases left between them. Germline lookup yields CDR1 SGHDN and CDR2 FVKESK. CDR3 sequence: CASSEGGYGYTF. The CDR3 DNA is TGTGCCAGCAGCGAAGGGGGTTACGGCTACACCTTC.

About this clone: Other nucleotide sequences from this sample produce the same CDR3. The chain couples TRBV20-1 to TRBJ2-3; no firm D call. CDR1 is DFQATT and CDR2 is SNEGSKA in the germline V gene (reference sequence). V lost 5 bases, J lost 2 bases, and 5 bases lay in between. The CDR3 has 11 residues. The CDR3 nucleotides are TGCAGTGCTCTCCTCACAGATACGCAGTATTTT. Encoded protein: CSALLTDTQYF.

The genes are TRBV5-1 and TRBJ2-5; possibly TRBD2 for D (5 bases). V was cut by 0 bases and J by 5 bases, with 14 bases left in between. CDR3 length: 15 residues. Germline V lookup: CDR1 SGHRS, CDR2 YFSETQ. CDR3 amino acids: CASSLGGRGEETQYF. Here the CDR3 DNA reads TGCGCCAGCAGCTTGGGGGGTCGGGGAGAGGAGACCCAGTACTTC.

This clone was detected only once. The rearrangement joins TRBV7-9 to TRBJ2-7, with TRBD2 matching over 12 bases. There are 16 residues in the CDR3. Germline lookup yields CDR1 SEHNR and CDR2 FQNEAQ (reference sequence). V was pared by 5 bases and J by 4 bases, with 9 bases of the junction left unmatched. This CDR3 is CASSIRPTSGSYEQYF. The CDR3 DNA is TGTGCCAGCAGCATCCGACCGACTAGCGGGAGTTACGAGCAGTACTTC.

This clone occurred a few times. Other DNA variants within this sample encode the same CDR3. This chain connects TRBV18 to TRBJ1-1; possible D gene TRBD1, 5 bases. The CDR3 runs 14 residues. Germline assignment: CDR1 KGHSH and CDR2 LQKENI. V was trimmed by 4 bases and J by 0 bases, leaving 9 bases between them. The CDR3 is CASSLGTVNTEAFF. The CDR3 nucleotides read TGTGCCAGCTCACTAGGGACGGTGAACACTGAAGCTTTCTTT.

The rearrangement joins TRBV28 to TRBJ2-5, with D maybe TRBD2 (5 bases). This CDR3 spans 14 amino acids. Germline V gene sequence: CDR1 MDHEN, CDR2 SYDVKM. The V gene lost 8 bases and the J gene lost 5 bases, with 18 bases spanning the gap. The CDR3 region has the DNA TGTGCCAGCCGATCCGGCGGCCCGGGGGAGACCCAGTACTTC. It codes for CASRSGGPGETQYF.

CDR3 in DNA: TGTGCCAGCAGCCTCGACCAGGAGGGAGTGAGTGGCTACACCTTC. Protein: CASSLDQEGVSGYTF. The V call is TRBV9, the J call TRBJ1-2; unclear D gene. V lost 4 bases to trimming and J lost 7 bases, with 20 bases between them. The CDR3 is 15 residues long. Germline-derived CDR1 and CDR2 are SGDLS and YYNGEE.

In this sample, this clone is large. The V and J genes are TRBV11-2 and TRBJ2-3, with 10 bases identical to TRBD2. Germline lookup yields CDR1 SGHAT and CDR2 FQNNGV. J was trimmed by 6 bases and V by 5 bases; bases with no gene match: 5. The CDR3 has 14 amino acids. In DNA, the CDR3 is TGTGCCAGCAGCGAGGGACTAGCGACCGATACGCAGTATTTT. It translates to CASSEGLATDTQYF.

The chain carries TRBV5-1 and TRBJ2-7; 7 nucleotides agree with TRBD1. V lost 2 bases, J lost 7 bases, and 15 bases stayed unmatched. CDR3 length: 16 residues. CDR1 SGHRS and CDR2 YFSETQ come from the germline V gene. The CDR3 bases are TGCGCCAGCAGCTTAGACGGCTCTTACAGGGGACGGGAGCAGTACTTC. Translating it yields CASSLDGSYRGREQYF.

This sequence joins TRBV10-2 and TRBJ2-1; D is undetermined. Germline V gives CDR1 WSHSY, CDR2 SAAADI. The CDR3 is 15 residues long. V lost 0 bases to trimming and J lost 3 bases, with 9 bases between them. The CDR3 coding sequence is TGCGCCAGCAGTGAGTCCCCTCGAAACTACAATGAGCAGTTCTTC. It is translated as CASSESPRNYNEQFF.

The chain couples TRBV6-5 to TRBJ2-7; TRBD1 agrees at 7 bases. CDR1 and CDR2 (germline): MNHEY, SVGAGI. V shed 6 bases, J shed 2 bases, and the junction held 4 bases outside the gene matches. The CDR3 runs 13 residues. The DNA for the CDR3 is TGTGCCAGCAGACCGGGACAGACCTACGAGCAGTACTTC. Translation: CASRPGQTYEQYF.

The chain is built from TRBV11-3 and TRBJ2-3; D perhaps matches TRBD2 (5 bases). Germline V gene lookup returns CDR1 SGHNT and CDR2 YENEEA. V was trimmed by 1 base and J by 4 bases, leaving 18 bases between them. The CDR3 loop spans 17 amino acids. In DNA, the CDR3 is TGTGCCAGCAGCTTAGCGGGGAATCAACCATGGGCAGATACGCAGTATTTT. As protein: CASSLAGNQPWADTQYF.

CDR3 sequence: CASGVQETQYF. CDR3 bases: TGTGCCAGCGGAGTCCAAGAGACCCAGTACTTC. The chain recombines TRBV6-1 with TRBJ2-5; D unclear. Germline values: CDR1 MNHNS, CDR2 SASEGT. Trimming stripped 8 bases from V and 1 base from J, with 5 bases between. The CDR3 spans 11 residues.